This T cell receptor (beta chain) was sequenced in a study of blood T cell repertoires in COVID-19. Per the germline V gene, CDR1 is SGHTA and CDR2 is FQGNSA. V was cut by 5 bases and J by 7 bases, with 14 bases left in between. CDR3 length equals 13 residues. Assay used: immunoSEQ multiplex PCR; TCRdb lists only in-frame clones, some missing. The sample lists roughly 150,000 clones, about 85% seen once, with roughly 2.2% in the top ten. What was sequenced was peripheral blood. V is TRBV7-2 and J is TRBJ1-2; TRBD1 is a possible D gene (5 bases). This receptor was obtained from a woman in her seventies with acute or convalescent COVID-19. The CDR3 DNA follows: TGTGCCAGCAGCCCCCAGGGTTTTGTTGGCTACACCTTC. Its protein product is CASSPQGFVGYTF.